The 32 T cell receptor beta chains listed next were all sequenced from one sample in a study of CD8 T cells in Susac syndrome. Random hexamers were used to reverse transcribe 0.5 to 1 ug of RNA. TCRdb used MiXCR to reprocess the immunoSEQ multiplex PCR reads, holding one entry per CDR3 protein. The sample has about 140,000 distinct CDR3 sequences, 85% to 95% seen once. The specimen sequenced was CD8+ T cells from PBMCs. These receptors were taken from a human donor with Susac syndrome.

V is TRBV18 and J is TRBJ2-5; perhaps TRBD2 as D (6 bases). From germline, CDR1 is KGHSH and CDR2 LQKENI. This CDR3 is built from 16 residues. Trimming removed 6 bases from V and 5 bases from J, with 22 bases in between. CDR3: CASSTRGDSVDETQYF. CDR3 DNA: TGTGCCAGCTCGACGCGAGGGGACTCGGTCGACGAGACCCAGTACTTC.

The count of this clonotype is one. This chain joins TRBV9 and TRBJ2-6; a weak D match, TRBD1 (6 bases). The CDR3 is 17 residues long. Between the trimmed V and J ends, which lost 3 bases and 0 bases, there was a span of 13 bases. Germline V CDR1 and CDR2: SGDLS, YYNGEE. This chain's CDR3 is CASSEGDASSGANVLTF. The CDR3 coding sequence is TGTGCCAGCAGCGAGGGGGACGCAAGCTCTGGGGCCAACGTCCTGACTTTC.

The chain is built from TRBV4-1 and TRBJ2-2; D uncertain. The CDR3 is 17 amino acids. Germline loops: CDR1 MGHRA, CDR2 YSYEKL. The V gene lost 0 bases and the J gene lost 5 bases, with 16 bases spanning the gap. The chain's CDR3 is CASSQEGWTGVTGELFF. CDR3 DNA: TGCGCCAGCAGCCAAGAGGGGTGGACGGGCGTAACCGGGGAGCTGTTTTTT.

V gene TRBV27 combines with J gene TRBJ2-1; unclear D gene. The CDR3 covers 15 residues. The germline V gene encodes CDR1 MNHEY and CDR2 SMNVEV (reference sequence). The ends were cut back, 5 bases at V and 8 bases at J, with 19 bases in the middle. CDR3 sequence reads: CASSPFGDSFDEQFF. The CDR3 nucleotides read TGTGCCAGCAGTCCTTTTGGGGATAGCTTCGATGAGCAGTTCTTC.

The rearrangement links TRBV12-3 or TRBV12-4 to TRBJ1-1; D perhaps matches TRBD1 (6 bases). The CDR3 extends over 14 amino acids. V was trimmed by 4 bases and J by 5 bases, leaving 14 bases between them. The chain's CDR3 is CASSSGEGETEAFF. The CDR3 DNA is TGTGCCAGCAGTTCAGGGGAGGGAGAAACTGAAGCTTTCTTT.

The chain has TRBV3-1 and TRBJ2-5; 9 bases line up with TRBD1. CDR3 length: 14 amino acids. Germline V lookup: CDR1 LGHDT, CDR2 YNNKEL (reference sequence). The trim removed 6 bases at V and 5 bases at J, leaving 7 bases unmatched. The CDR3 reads CASSGQGIWETQYF. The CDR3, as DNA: TGTGCCAGCAGTGGACAGGGGATTTGGGAGACCCAGTACTTC.

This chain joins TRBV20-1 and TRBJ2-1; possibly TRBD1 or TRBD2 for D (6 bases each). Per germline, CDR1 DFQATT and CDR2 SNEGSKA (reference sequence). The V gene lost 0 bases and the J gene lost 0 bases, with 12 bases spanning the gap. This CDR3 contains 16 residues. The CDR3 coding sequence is TGCAGTGCTAGAGATTTAGGGGGGTCCTCCTACAATGAGCAGTTCTTC. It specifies CSARDLGGSSYNEQFF.

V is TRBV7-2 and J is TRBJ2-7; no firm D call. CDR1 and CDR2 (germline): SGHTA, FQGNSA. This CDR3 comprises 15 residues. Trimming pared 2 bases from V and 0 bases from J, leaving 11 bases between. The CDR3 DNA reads TGTGCCAGCAGCTTAAATATTTTAAGCTCCTACGAGCAGTACTTC. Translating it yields CASSLNILSSYEQYF.

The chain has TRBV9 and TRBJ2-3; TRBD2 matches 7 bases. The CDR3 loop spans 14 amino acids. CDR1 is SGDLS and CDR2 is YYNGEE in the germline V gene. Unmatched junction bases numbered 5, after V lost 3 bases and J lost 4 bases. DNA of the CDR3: TGTGCCAGCAGCGGTGCGGGAGTCGCAGATACGCAGTATTTT. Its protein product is CASSGAGVADTQYF.

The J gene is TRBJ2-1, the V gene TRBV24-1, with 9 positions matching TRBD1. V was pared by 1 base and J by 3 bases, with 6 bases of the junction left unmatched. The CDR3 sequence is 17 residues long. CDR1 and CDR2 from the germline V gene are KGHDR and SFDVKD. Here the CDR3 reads CATSDFFGQGNYNEQFF. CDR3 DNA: TGTGCCACCAGTGATTTCTTCGGACAGGGGAACTACAATGAGCAGTTCTTC.

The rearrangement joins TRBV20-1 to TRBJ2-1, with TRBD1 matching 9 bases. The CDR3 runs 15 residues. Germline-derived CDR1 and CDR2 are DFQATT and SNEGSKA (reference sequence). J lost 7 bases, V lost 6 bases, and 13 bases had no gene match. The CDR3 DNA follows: TGCAGTGCCATACTACAGGGGGCAGTTTGGAATGAGCAGTTCTTC. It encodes CSAILQGAVWNEQFF.

The chain's CDR3 is CSARDLAPTQYF. In nucleotides, the CDR3 is TGCAGTGCTAGAGACCTTGCCCCTACGCAGTATTTT. The genes are TRBV20-1 and TRBJ2-3; D unclear. The CDR3 runs to 12 residues. V shed 0 bases and J shed 8 bases, with 9 bases lying between them. In germline, CDR1 is DFQATT, CDR2 SNEGSKA (reference sequence).

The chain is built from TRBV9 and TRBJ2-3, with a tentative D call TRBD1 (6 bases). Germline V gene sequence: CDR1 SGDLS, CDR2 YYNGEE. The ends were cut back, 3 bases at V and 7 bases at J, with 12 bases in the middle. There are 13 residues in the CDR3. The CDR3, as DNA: TGTGCCAGCAGCGAGAGGGGGTGGAATACGCAGTATTTT. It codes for CASSERGWNTQYF.

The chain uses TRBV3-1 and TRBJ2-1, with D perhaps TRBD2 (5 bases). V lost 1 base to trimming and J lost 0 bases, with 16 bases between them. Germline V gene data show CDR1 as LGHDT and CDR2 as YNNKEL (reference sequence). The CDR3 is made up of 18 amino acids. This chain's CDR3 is CASSQVIGGPSSYNEQFF. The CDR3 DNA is TGTGCCAGCAGCCAAGTTATTGGAGGACCAAGCTCCTACAATGAGCAGTTCTTC.

The DNA of the CDR3 is TGTGCCAGCTCACCGGGACAGTTTTCTAACTATGGCTACACCTTC. As protein: CASSPGQFSNYGYTF. V is TRBV18 and J is TRBJ1-2; TRBD1 matches 7 bases. The V gene end was trimmed by 3 bases and the J gene end by 0 bases; junction bases not matched to a gene: 4. This CDR3 region has 15 residues. The germline CDR1 and CDR2 sequences are KGHSH and LQKENI.

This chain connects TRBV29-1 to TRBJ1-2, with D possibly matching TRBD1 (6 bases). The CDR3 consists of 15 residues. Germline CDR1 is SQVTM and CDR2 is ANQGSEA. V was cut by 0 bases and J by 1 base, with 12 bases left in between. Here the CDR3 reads CSVEEEDSNNYGYTF. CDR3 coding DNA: TGCAGCGTTGAAGAGGAGGACAGTAATAACTATGGCTACACCTTC.

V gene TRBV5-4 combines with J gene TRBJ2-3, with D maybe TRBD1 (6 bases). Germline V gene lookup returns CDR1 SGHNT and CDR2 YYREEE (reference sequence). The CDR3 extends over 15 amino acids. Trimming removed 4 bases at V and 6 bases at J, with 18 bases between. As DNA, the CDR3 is TGTGCCAGCAGCGGGTCAGGGGTCGGTAGGGATACGCAGTATTTT. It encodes CASSGSGVGRDTQYF.

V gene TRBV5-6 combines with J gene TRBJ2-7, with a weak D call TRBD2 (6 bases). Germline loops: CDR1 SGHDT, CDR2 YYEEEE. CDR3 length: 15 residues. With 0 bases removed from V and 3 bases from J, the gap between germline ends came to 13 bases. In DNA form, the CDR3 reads TGTGCCAGCAGCTTGGACAACGGGAGACGCTACGAGCAGTACTTC. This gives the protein CASSLDNGRRYEQYF.

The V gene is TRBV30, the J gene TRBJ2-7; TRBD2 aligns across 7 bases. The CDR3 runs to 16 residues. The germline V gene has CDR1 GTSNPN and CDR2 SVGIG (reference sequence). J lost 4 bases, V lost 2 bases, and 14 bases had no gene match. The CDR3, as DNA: TGTGCCTGGAGTACCGGACTAGGTCCCAGCTATTACGAGCAGTACTTC. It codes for CAWSTGLGPSYYEQYF.

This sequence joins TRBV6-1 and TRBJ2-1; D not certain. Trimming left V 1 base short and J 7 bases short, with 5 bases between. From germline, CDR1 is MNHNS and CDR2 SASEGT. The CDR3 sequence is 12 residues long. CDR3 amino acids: CASSEDQNEQFF. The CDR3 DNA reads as TGTGCCAGCAGTGAAGATCAGAATGAGCAGTTCTTC.

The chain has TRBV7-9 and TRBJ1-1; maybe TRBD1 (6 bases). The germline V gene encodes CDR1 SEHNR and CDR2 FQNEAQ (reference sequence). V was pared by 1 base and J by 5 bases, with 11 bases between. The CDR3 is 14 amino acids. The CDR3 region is CASSLDTGSTEAFF. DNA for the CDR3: TGTGCCAGCAGCTTAGACACAGGGAGTACTGAAGCTTTCTTT.

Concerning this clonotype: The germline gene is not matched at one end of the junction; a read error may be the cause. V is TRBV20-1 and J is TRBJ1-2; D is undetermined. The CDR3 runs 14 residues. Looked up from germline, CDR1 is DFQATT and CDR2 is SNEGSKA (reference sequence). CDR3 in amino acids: CSAATGGNNDGYTF. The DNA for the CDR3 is TGCAGTGCAGCAACGGGAGGGAATAACGATGGCTACACCTTC.

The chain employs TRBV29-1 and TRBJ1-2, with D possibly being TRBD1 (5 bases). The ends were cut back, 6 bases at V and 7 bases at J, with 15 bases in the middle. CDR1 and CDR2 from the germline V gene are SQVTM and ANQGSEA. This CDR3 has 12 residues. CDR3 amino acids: CSVFDSRGGYTF. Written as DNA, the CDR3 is TGCAGCGTCTTTGACAGTCGGGGTGGCTACACCTTC.

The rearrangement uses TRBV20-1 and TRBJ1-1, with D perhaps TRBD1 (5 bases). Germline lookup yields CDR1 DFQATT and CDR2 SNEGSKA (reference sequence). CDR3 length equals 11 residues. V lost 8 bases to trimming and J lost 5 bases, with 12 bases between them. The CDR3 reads CSLPGGTEAFF. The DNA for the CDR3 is TGCAGTCTCCCCGGGGGAACTGAAGCTTTCTTT.

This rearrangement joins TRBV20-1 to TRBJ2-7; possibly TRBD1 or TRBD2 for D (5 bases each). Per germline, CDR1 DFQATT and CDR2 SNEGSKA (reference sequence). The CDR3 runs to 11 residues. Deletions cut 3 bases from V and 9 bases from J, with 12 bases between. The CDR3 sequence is CSARVGTGQYF. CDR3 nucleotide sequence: TGCAGTGCTAGGGTCGGGACGGGGCAGTACTTC.

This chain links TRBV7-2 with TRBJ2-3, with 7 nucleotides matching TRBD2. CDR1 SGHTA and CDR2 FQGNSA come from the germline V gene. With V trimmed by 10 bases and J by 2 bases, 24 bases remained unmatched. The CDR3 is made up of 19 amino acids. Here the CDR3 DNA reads TGTGCCACCTGCAAGCGGGACTATCCCGGGGGGAGGTACACAGATACGCAGTATTTT. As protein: CATCKRDYPGGRYTDTQYF.

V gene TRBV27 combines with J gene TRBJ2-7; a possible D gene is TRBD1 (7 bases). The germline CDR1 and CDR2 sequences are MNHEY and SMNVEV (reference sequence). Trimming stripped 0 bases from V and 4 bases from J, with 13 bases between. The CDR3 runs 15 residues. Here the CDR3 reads CASSLSMEGAYEQYF. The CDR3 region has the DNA TGTGCCAGCAGTTTATCGATGGAGGGGGCTTACGAGCAGTACTTC.

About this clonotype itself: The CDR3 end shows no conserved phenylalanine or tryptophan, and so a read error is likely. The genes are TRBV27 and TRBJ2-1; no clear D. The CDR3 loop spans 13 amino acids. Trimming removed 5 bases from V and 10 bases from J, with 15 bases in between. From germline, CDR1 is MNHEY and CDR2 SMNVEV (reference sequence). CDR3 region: CASSDGPLGEQFL. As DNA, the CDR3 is TGTGCCAGCAGTGATGGGCCCCTGGGGGAGCAGTTCCTC.

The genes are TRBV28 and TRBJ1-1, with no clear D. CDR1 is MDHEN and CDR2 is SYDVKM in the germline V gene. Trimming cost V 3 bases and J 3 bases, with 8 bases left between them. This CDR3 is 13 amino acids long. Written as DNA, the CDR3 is TGTGCCAGCAGTTTTCAGAGCCACACTGAAGCTTTCTTT. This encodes CASSFQSHTEAFF.

The CDR3, as DNA: TGTGCCTGGAGTGTAACTGGAGGGATGATTGTGGAGCAGTACTTC. Protein sequence: CAWSVTGGMIVEQYF. The chain joins TRBV30 to TRBJ2-7, with TRBD2 as a possible D gene (6 bases). This CDR3 region has 15 residues. The germline CDR1 and CDR2 sequences are GTSNPN and SVGIG (reference sequence). V gave up 0 bases and J gave up 7 bases, with 19 bases separating them.

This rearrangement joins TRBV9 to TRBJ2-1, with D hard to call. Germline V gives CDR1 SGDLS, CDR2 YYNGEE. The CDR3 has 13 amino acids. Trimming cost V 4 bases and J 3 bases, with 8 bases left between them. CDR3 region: CASSSSDYNEQFF. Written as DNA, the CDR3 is TGTGCCAGCAGCTCCAGCGACTACAATGAGCAGTTCTTC.

CDR3 DNA sequence: TGTGCCAGCAGTGGGGACAGGGGGCACACCGGGGAGCTGTTTTTT. This codes for CASSGDRGHTGELFF. The chain joins TRBV25-1 to TRBJ2-2; TRBD1 aligns across 12 bases. V lost 4 bases and J lost 3; bases outside the gene matches: 0. The germline CDR1 and CDR2 sequences are MGHDK and SYGVNS. The CDR3 length is 15 residues.